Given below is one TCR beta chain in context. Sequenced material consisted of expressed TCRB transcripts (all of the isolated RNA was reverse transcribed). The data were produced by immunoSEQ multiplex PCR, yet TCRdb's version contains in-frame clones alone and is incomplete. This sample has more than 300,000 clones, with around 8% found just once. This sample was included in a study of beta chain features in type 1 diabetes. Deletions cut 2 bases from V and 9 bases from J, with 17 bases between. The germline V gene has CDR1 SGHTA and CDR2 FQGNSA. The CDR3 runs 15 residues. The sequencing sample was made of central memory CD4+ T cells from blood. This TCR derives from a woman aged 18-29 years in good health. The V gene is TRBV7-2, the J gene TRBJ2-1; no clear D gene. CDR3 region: CASSLHLRRILEQFF. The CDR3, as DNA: TGTGCCAGCAGCTTACATCTCCGCCGGATACTTGAGCAGTTCTTC.